What follows are 30 T cell receptor beta chains derived from one specimen sequenced in a study of spatial heterogeneity in lung cancer. TCRdb called the 5' RACE reads again in MiXCR, with one record for every CDR3 protein. The sample holds some 110,000 distinct CDR3 sequences, about 12% seen once. Regarding time point: blood at routine non-recurrence follow-up after resection. Without sorting, whole RNA was sequenced from tumor, nontumor lung or frozen PBMC. Sample: PBMCs, taken at follow-up. The receptors here all came from a male donor with early-stage non-small cell lung cancer.

The chain employs TRBV10-3 and TRBJ1-3; no reliable D call. The CDR3 covers 14 residues. Trimming cost V 3 bases and J 2 bases, with 8 bases left between them. Germline values: CDR1 ENHRY, CDR2 SYGVKD. CDR3 loop: CAISDGVTGNTIYF. The CDR3 DNA is TGTGCCATCAGTGATGGGGTCACTGGAAACACCATATATTTT.

The V call is TRBV7-2, the J call TRBJ1-6, with no clear D. Germline V gives CDR1 SGHTA, CDR2 FQGNSA. Trimming stripped 5 bases from V and 7 bases from J, with 15 bases between. CDR3 size: 15 residues. The CDR3 loop is CASSLANAPNSPLHF. The CDR3 DNA reads TGTGCCAGCAGCCTCGCCAATGCCCCGAATTCACCCCTCCACTTT. Together with reference TRBV7-2 and TRBJ1-6, the CDR3 gives the full variable domain: GAGVSQSPSNKVTEKGKDVELRCDPISGHTALYWYRQSLGQGLEFLIYFQGNSAPDKSGLPSDRFSAERTGGSVSTLTIQRTQQEDSAVYLCASSLANAPNSPLHFGNGTRLTVT.

The rearrangement links TRBV6-2 or TRBV6-3 to TRBJ1-6; tentative D call: TRBD1 (5 bases). Germline V gives CDR1 MNHEY, CDR2 SVGEGT. V lost 4 bases and J 2 bases, leaving 12 bases between the germline ends. The CDR3 is 16 amino acids. The CDR3 bases are TGTGCCAGCAGTTTCGGCCGGGGCGCCTATAATTCACCCCTCCACTTT. It yields the protein CASSFGRGAYNSPLHF.

CDR3 DNA: TGTGCCAGCTCACTCACTCTGGATACTAATGAAAAACTGTTTTTT. As protein: CASSLTLDTNEKLFF. The chain combines TRBV18 with TRBJ1-4; the D is unclear. V was clipped by 4 bases and J by 2 bases, with 11 bases between them. This CDR3 is 15 amino acids long. The germline V gene has CDR1 KGHSH and CDR2 LQKENI.

This chain uses TRBV29-1 with TRBJ2-4, with TRBD2 as a possible D gene (5 bases). The CDR3 has 13 amino acids. From germline, CDR1 is SQVTM and CDR2 ANQGSEA. The V gene lost 5 bases and the J gene lost 11 bases, with 19 bases spanning the gap. CDR3: CSVIRVGGIVQYF. The CDR3 nucleotides are TGCAGCGTTATTCGGGTCGGAGGTATAGTTCAGTACTTC.

This sequence joins TRBV5-1 and TRBJ2-3, with TRBD2 identical over 8 bases. J gave up 4 bases and V 0 bases, and 4 bases lay outside the gene matches. CDR1 and CDR2 (germline): SGHRS, YFSETQ. The CDR3 is 15 amino acids. The CDR3 coding sequence is TGCGCCAGCAGCTTGGTGGGACTAGTTTCAGATACGCAGTATTTT. Amino acids: CASSLVGLVSDTQYF.

The chain combines TRBV6-5 with TRBJ2-3, with 7 bases fitting TRBD1. Germline V lookup: CDR1 MNHEY, CDR2 SVGAGI. There are 15 residues in the CDR3. J gave up 0 bases and V 5 bases, and 5 bases lay outside the gene matches. The CDR3 coding sequence is TGTGCCAGCAGTAATAGGGGGCATAGCACAGATACGCAGTATTTT. It is translated as CASSNRGHSTDTQYF.

This clonotype is judged medium-sized. The gene calls are TRBV20-1 and TRBJ2-5; D perhaps matches TRBD2 (5 bases). CDR1 is DFQATT and CDR2 is SNEGSKA in the germline V gene (reference sequence). The germline V and J ends were trimmed by 7 bases and 5 bases, with 17 bases remaining between them. The CDR3 is 13 amino acids. The CDR3 protein is CSGQRTIGETQYF. CDR3 coding DNA: TGCAGTGGTCAGCGGACCATCGGGGAGACCCAGTACTTC.

This chain connects TRBV6-5 to TRBJ2-7; D possibly corresponds to TRBD2 (6 bases). Germline loops: CDR1 MNHEY, CDR2 SVGAGI. The CDR3 extends over 15 amino acids. Trimming stripped 10 bases from V and 3 bases from J, with 22 bases between. As DNA, the CDR3 is TGTGCCATCGGGCGGACTAAGGGAGGCCTCTACGAGCAGTACTTC. Translating gives CAIGRTKGGLYEQYF.

This clonotype was detected only a few times. The rearrangement links TRBV29-1 to TRBJ1-2, with D unresolved. Germline V gene data show CDR1 as SQVTM and CDR2 as ANQGSEA. The V and J ends lost 0 bases and 5 bases respectively, with 7 bases between them. The CDR3 totals 12 residues. DNA for the CDR3: TGCAGCGTTGAAGAGGGCGTTTATGGCTACACCTTC. It encodes CSVEEGVYGYTF.

V gene TRBV7-3 combines with J gene TRBJ2-3, with TRBD1 as a possible D gene (6 bases). The germline V and J ends were trimmed by 5 bases and 2 bases, with 11 bases remaining between them. Germline V gene data show CDR1 as SGHTA and CDR2 as FQGTGA. This CDR3 contains 14 residues. In nucleotides, the CDR3 is TGTGCCAGCAGCCACGACAGGTTCACAGATACGCAGTATTTT. Translation: CASSHDRFTDTQYF.

The V and J genes are TRBV2 and TRBJ2-7, with D possibly matching TRBD1 (6 bases). Trimming left V 8 bases short and J 7 bases short, with 18 bases between. This CDR3 has 13 amino acids. Germline loops: CDR1 SNHLY, CDR2 FYNNEI. The CDR3 DNA reads TGTGCCAGCTGCGCCCAGGGCCAGGGGGAGCAGTACTTC. Protein product: CASCAQGQGEQYF.

The CDR3 sequence is CAWSVPGGGYTF. The CDR3 DNA reads as TGTGCCTGGAGTGTACCCGGGGGCGGCTACACCTTC. The genes are TRBV30 and TRBJ1-2, with D possibly matching TRBD1 (6 bases). V was trimmed by 0 bases and J by 8 bases, leaving 10 bases between them. The CDR3 is made up of 12 amino acids. Germline CDR1 and CDR2: GTSNPN and SVGIG (reference sequence).

This chain uses TRBV4-3 with TRBJ1-2; no clear D. The germline V and J ends were trimmed by 0 bases and 7 bases, with 15 bases remaining between them. CDR1 is LGHNA and CDR2 is YSLEER in the germline V gene. The CDR3 runs to 15 residues. Written as DNA, the CDR3 is TGCGCCAGCAGCCAAGATGGCGAAGGGCTTTCTGGCTACACCTTC. This sequence encodes CASSQDGEGLSGYTF.

The rearrangement joins TRBV11-2 to TRBJ1-2, with 7 bases aligning to TRBD1. V was clipped by 6 bases and J by 5 bases; unmatched bases: 9. CDR3 size: 14 residues. CDR1 SGHAT and CDR2 FQNNGV come from the germline V gene. This chain's CDR3 is CASRNRAGGYGYTF. CDR3 DNA: TGTGCCAGCAGGAATAGGGCAGGGGGTTATGGCTACACCTTC.

V is TRBV11-3 and J is TRBJ2-7, with D perhaps being TRBD1 or TRBD2 (5 bases each). The germline gives CDR1 SGHNT, CDR2 YENEEA. This CDR3 comprises 15 residues. V lost 0 bases to trimming and J lost 4 bases, with 13 bases between them. The CDR3 loop is CASSLDPGTSYEQYF. CDR3 in DNA: TGTGCCAGCAGCTTAGACCCCGGGACCTCGTACGAGCAGTACTTC.

This clonotype was seen ten or more times. The chain couples TRBV4-3 to TRBJ2-3; possible D gene TRBD2, 7 bases. Trimming took 0 bases from V and 4 from J, leaving 17 bases between them. Germline values: CDR1 LGHNA, CDR2 YSLEER. This CDR3 is built from 17 residues. CDR3 amino acids: CASSQDSGRGKADTQYF. DNA for the CDR3: TGCGCCAGCAGCCAAGACAGTGGGAGGGGGAAGGCAGATACGCAGTATTTT.

This clonotype was counted many times. The V and J genes are TRBV12-3 or TRBV12-4 and TRBJ2-5; 12 bases map to TRBD2. The CDR3 has 16 residues. V dropped 4 bases and J dropped 7; count of bases not matched to a gene: 10. DNA of the CDR3: TGTGCCAGCAGTTCGTCTAGCGGGGGGGCTTTAGGGACCCAGTACTTC. Its protein product is CASSSSSGGALGTQYF.

Many counts were recorded for this clonotype. The gene calls are TRBV12-3 or TRBV12-4 and TRBJ1-1, with 9 bases that match TRBD1. The CDR3 runs to 14 residues. The ends lost 4 bases at V and 5 bases at J; junction bases unmatched: 5. CDR3 loop: CASSSGTGPTEAFF. CDR3 in DNA: TGTGCCAGCAGTTCCGGGACAGGGCCGACTGAAGCTTTCTTT.

This clonotype was observed at least ten times. The chain links TRBV10-2 to TRBJ1-1; D may be TRBD1 (6 bases). Germline V lookup: CDR1 WSHSY, CDR2 SAAADI. The germline V and J ends were trimmed by 3 bases and 11 bases, with 16 bases remaining between them. The CDR3 has 13 residues. The CDR3 nucleotides are TGCGCCAGCAGTGAAACAGGGTTAACTAGGGCTTTCTTT. Translating it yields CASSETGLTRAFF.

V is TRBV12-3 or TRBV12-4 and J is TRBJ1-2; D call uncertain. V was clipped by 8 bases and J by 4 bases, with 8 bases between them. This CDR3 spans 11 amino acids. CDR3 nucleotides: TGTGCCAGCTCTCAACGCTATGGCTACACCTTC. This encodes CASSQRYGYTF.

The chain joins TRBV5-5 to TRBJ1-5; the D is unclear. Germline V gene sequence: CDR1 SGHKS, CDR2 YYEKEE (reference sequence). V was shortened by 3 bases and J by 0 bases, with 10 bases between the two germline ends. This CDR3 has 15 amino acids. DNA of the CDR3: TGTGCCAGCAGCTCCGACGGATATAGCAATCAGCCCCAGCATTTT. It is translated as CASSSDGYSNQPQHF.

The gene calls are TRBV5-1 and TRBJ1-2; 10 bases map to TRBD1. V was pared by 0 bases and J by 4 bases, with 9 bases of the junction left unmatched. The V gene's germline CDR1 is SGHRS and CDR2 YFSETQ. This CDR3 comprises 17 residues. CDR3 DNA sequence: TGCGCCAGCAGCTTGGCACCTAGACAGGGGGCCGGCTATGGCTACACCTTC. Translation gives CASSLAPRQGAGYGYTF.

Ten or more counts support this clonotype. V and J are TRBV12-3 or TRBV12-4 and TRBJ1-2, with 9 bases lining up with TRBD1. This CDR3 is 14 amino acids long. J lost 5 bases, V lost 4 bases, and 5 bases had no gene match. This CDR3 reads CASSYAGTGYGYTF. The CDR3 nucleotides are TGTGCCAGCAGTTACGCCGGGACAGGGTATGGCTACACCTTC.

This clonotype was counted ten times or more. This chain uses TRBV7-9 with TRBJ1-5; D unresolved. The germline gives CDR1 SEHNR, CDR2 FQNEAQ (reference sequence). V was clipped by 1 base and J by 5 bases, with 6 bases between them. This CDR3 contains 13 residues. The CDR3 sequence: CASSLDIDQPQHF. The DNA of the CDR3 is TGTGCCAGCAGCTTAGATATAGATCAGCCCCAGCATTTT.

The chain combines TRBV5-1 with TRBJ1-2; 9 bases match TRBD1. Germline CDR1 SGHRS, CDR2 YFSETQ. The junction had 7 bases not matched to a gene; V was cut back by 4 bases and J by 6 bases. The CDR3 has 14 amino acids. The DNA for the CDR3 is TGCGCCAGCAGCCTGGCGGACAGGGGAAATGGCTACACCTTC. Its translation is CASSLADRGNGYTF.

The chain couples TRBV7-2 to TRBJ1-5, with 9 bases fitting TRBD1. Germline lookup yields CDR1 SGHTA and CDR2 FQGNSA. The V segment lost 5 bases and the J segment 6 bases; nucleotides outside the gene matches: 8. This CDR3 contains 15 residues. Here the CDR3 DNA reads TGTGCCAGCAGCACGGACAGGGGATTTGGTCAGCCCCAGCATTTT. This translates into CASSTDRGFGQPQHF.

The gene calls are TRBV5-5 and TRBJ2-1; D gene uncertain. V was pared by 0 bases and J by 0 bases, with 7 bases between. Germline CDR1 is SGHKS and CDR2 is YYEKEE (reference sequence). The CDR3 sequence is 15 residues long. The CDR3 protein is CASSLGMISYNEQFF. CDR3 nucleotide sequence: TGTGCCAGCAGCTTGGGCATGATCTCCTACAATGAGCAGTTCTTC.

This chain links TRBV18 with TRBJ1-1; a weak D match, TRBD1 (5 bases). The CDR3 length is 15 residues. CDR1 and CDR2 (germline): KGHSH, LQKENI. The V and J ends lost 6 bases and 5 bases respectively, with 19 bases between them. CDR3 in DNA: TGTGCCAGCTCCGCCACGGAGGGGCCGGGGACTGAAGCTTTCTTT. Protein sequence: CASSATEGPGTEAFF. Drawing the rest from reference TRBV18 and TRBJ1-1, the complete variable domain is NAGVMQNPRHLVRRRGQEARLRCSPMKGHSHVYWYRQLPEEGLKFMVYLQKENIIDESGMPKERFSAEFPKEGPSILRIQQVVRGDSAAYFCASSATEGPGTEAFFGQGTRLTVV.

The chain recombines TRBV12-3 or TRBV12-4 with TRBJ2-7, with 8 bases fitting TRBD2. V trimming: 6 bases; J trimming: 2 bases; junction bases outside the gene matches: 12. The CDR3 contains 16 residues. The CDR3 region is CASSHTLAGHPYEQYF. The CDR3 nucleotides read TGTGCCAGCAGCCACACGCTAGCGGGCCACCCCTACGAGCAGTACTTC.